What follows are 15 T cell receptor beta chains derived from one specimen sequenced in a study of T cell responses to AZD1222 COVID-19 vaccine. Using immunoSEQ multiplex PCR, the repertoire was profiled, and TCRdb retains in-frame clones only, with some absent. Of more than 150,000 clones listed, 80% to 90% are singletons. This material consisted of peripheral blood, taken on day 0 of AZD1222 vaccination. The receptors here all came from an adult in good health.

The gene calls are TRBV7-3 and TRBJ2-1, with no clear D. Deletions cut 3 bases from V and 8 bases from J, with 11 bases between. This CDR3 region has 13 residues. Germline CDR1 is SGHTA and CDR2 is FQGTGA. DNA of the CDR3: TGTGCCAGCAGCTTTGCTTTTCAGGATGAGCAGTTCTTC. The encoded protein is CASSFAFQDEQFF. Full variable domain (rest looked up from reference TRBV7-3 and TRBJ2-1): GAGVSQTPSNKVTEKGKYVELRCDPISGHTALYWYRQSLGQGPEFLIYFQGTGAADDSGLPNDRFFAVRPEGSVSTLKIQRTERGDSAVYLCASSFAFQDEQFFGPGTRLTVL.

A single count supports this clone. The rearrangement links TRBV14 to TRBJ2-3, with D possibly TRBD2 on 6 matching bases. V was clipped by 4 bases and J by 4 bases, with 18 bases between them. Per germline, CDR1 SGHDN and CDR2 FVKESK. The CDR3 is made up of 16 amino acids. The CDR3 loop reads CASSPLLDSGADTQYF. The CDR3 DNA reads TGTGCCAGCAGCCCCTTACTCGACTCGGGGGCAGATACGCAGTATTTT. Full variable domain (missing parts from reference TRBV14 and TRBJ2-3): EAGVTQFPSHSVIEKGQTVTLRCDPISGHDNLYWYRRVMGKEIKFLLHFVKESKQDESGMPNNRFLAERTGGTYSTLKVQPAELEDSGVYFCASSPLLDSGADTQYFGPGTRLTVL.

In this sample, this clone turned up once. The CDR3: CASSYSGAAGNTIYF. CDR3 nucleotides: TGTGCCAGCAGTTACTCGGGAGCTGCTGGAAACACCATATATTTT. V usage is TRBV6-5 and J usage is TRBJ1-3, with D unclear. V was clipped by 0 bases and J by 2 bases, with 8 bases between them. The CDR3 loop spans 15 amino acids. Germline CDR1 reads MNHEY; CDR2 reads SVGAGI.

In this sample, this clone turned up once. The rearrangement links TRBV11-3 to TRBJ1-2; D not certain. The CDR3 is 15 residues long. V shed 3 bases and J shed 1 base, with 12 bases lying between them. The germline gives CDR1 SGHNT, CDR2 YENEEA. The CDR3 DNA is TGTGCCAGCAGCTTCCCCGGGAAGTATAACTATGGCTACACCTTC. It codes for CASSFPGKYNYGYTF.

This chain connects TRBV21-1 to TRBJ2-4; the table assigns TRBD1, which was not confirmed against the DNA. TRBV21-1 is noted as a pseudogene. CDR3 length: 13 amino acids. As DNA, the CDR3 is TGTGCCAGCAGCAAAACCCCAGGCAGCTTAACGTACTTC. Its protein product is CASSKTPGSLTYF.

The CDR3 reads CASSPGDSHTDTQYF. CDR3 bases: TGTGCCAGCTCACCAGGGGACAGCCACACAGATACGCAGTATTTT. The V call is TRBV18, the J call TRBJ2-3, with 7 bases aligning to TRBD1. From germline, CDR1 is KGHSH and CDR2 LQKENI. V dropped 2 bases and J dropped 2; count of bases not matched to a gene: 4. This CDR3 has 15 residues.

The V gene is TRBV7-9, the J gene TRBJ2-7, with D possibly matching TRBD1 (7 bases). CDR1 and CDR2 (germline): SEHNR, FQNEAQ (reference sequence). V lost 1 base, J lost 11 bases, and 18 bases lay in between. The CDR3 runs to 14 residues. CDR3 bases: TGTGCCAGCAGCTTAGGACAGGGAGGCGCCTTAAAGTACTTC. As protein: CASSLGQGGALKYF.

The chain couples TRBV5-1 to TRBJ1-2, with 8 bases matching TRBD1. The germline gives CDR1 SGHRS, CDR2 YFSETQ. The CDR3 runs 15 residues. V was clipped by 4 bases and J by 8 bases; unmatched bases: 13. The DNA for the CDR3 is TGCGCCAGCAGCCGGACAGGGTTGAATCCAGAGGGCTACACCTTC. Protein sequence: CASSRTGLNPEGYTF.

This clone was seen a single time. This chain uses TRBV27 with TRBJ2-1; 8 nucleotides line up with TRBD2. The CDR3 length is 17 residues. V dropped 3 bases and J dropped 0; count of bases not matched to a gene: 7. Germline-derived CDR1 and CDR2 are MNHEY and SMNVEV (reference sequence). Here the CDR3 reads CASSFEESGGSYNEQFF. The DNA of the CDR3 is TGTGCCAGCAGTTTTGAAGAAAGCGGGGGCTCCTACAATGAGCAGTTCTTC.

V is TRBV27 and J is TRBJ1-3; perhaps TRBD1 as D (5 bases). V was pared by 5 bases and J by 4 bases, with 15 bases between. CDR1 and CDR2 (germline): MNHEY, SMNVEV (reference sequence). The CDR3 has 15 amino acids. DNA for the CDR3: TGTGCCAGCAGTCGGGGACTGGGGGTGGGAAACACCATATATTTT. Its protein is CASSRGLGVGNTIYF.

The V and J genes are TRBV9 and TRBJ1-1; possible D gene TRBD1, 5 bases. Germline loops: CDR1 SGDLS, CDR2 YYNGEE. The CDR3 is 14 residues long. Trimming left V 4 bases short and J 2 bases short, with 12 bases between. CDR3 nucleotides: TGTGCCAGCAGCCCCTACGGGGGAAACACTGAAGCTTTCTTT. This codes for CASSPYGGNTEAFF.

This rearrangement joins TRBV28 to TRBJ2-1; 12 bases fit TRBD1. The CDR3 sequence is 16 residues long. The V gene's germline CDR1 is MDHEN and CDR2 SYDVKM. V shed 5 bases and J 7 bases; nucleotides not matched to a gene: 9. The CDR3 DNA reads as TGTGCCAGCAGTGGGGGCGGGACAGGGGGCCGGAATGAGCAGTTCTTC. Encoded protein: CASSGGGTGGRNEQFF.

The chain joins TRBV3-1 (or the pseudogene TRBV3-2) to TRBJ1-2; TRBD1 agrees at 7 bases. Unmatched junction bases numbered 5, after V lost 4 bases and J lost 6 bases. The CDR3 is 13 amino acids. CDR1 and CDR2 (germline): LGHDT, YNNKEL (reference sequence). CDR3 protein: CASSPGQADGYTF. The CDR3 nucleotides read TGTGCCAGCAGCCCAGGACAGGCCGATGGCTACACCTTC.

The chain employs TRBV6-1 and TRBJ1-5, with 9 bases identical to TRBD1. The V gene's germline CDR1 is MNHNS and CDR2 SASEGT. V lost 3 bases and J lost 2; bases outside the gene matches: 5. This CDR3 has 16 residues. This CDR3 is CASSDLGQGRNQPQHF. The DNA of the CDR3 is TGTGCCAGCAGTGACTTGGGACAGGGTCGCAATCAGCCCCAGCATTTT.

V gene TRBV19 combines with J gene TRBJ2-4, with TRBD2 matching 9 bases. Germline V gene lookup returns CDR1 LNHDA and CDR2 SQIVND (reference sequence). The CDR3 extends over 18 amino acids. Trimming removed 6 bases from V and 0 bases from J; junction bases left unmatched: 12. The CDR3 spells CASRLVAGGNLAKNIQYF. The CDR3 nucleotides read TGTGCCAGTAGACTTGTGGCGGGGGGGAATCTAGCCAAAAACATTCAGTACTTC.